This TCR beta chain derives from a study of stem cell transplantation in POMP-related autoinflammatory disease. Germline V gives CDR1 SGHRS, CDR2 YFSETQ. This CDR3 has 14 amino acids. V was trimmed by 2 bases and J by 2 bases, leaving 11 bases between them. This table comes from immunoSEQ multiplex PCR, and its TCRdb copy is limited to in-frame clones, with some not included. The sample includes approximately 30,000 clones, 85% to 90% of them seen just once. Sequencing used CD4+ T cells from PBMCs, obtained before stem cell transplantation. The receptor's source is a human donor with POMP-related autoinflammation and immune dysregulation (PRAID). The J gene is TRBJ2-7, the V gene TRBV5-1; unclear D gene. The CDR3 DNA reads TGCGCCAGCAGCTTAGTGGCAGGCGCCTACGAGCAGTACTTC. Translation gives CASSLVAGAYEQYF.